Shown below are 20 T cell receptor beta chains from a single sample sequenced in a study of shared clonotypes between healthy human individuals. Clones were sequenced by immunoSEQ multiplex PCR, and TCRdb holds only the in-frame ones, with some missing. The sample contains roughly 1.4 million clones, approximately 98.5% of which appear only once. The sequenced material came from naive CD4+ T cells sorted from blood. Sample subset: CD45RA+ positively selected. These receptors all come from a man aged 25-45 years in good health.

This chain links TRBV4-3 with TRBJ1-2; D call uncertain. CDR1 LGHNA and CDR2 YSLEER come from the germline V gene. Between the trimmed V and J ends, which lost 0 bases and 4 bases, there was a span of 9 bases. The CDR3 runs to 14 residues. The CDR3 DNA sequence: TGCGCCAGCAGCCAAGATGTCCAGCTCTATGGCTACACCTTC. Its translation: CASSQDVQLYGYTF.

The CDR3 region has the DNA TGTGCCAGCTCCCCCGGAGGGGGACCTGAAGCTTTCTTT. Its translation: CASSPGGGPEAFF. J is TRBJ1-1 and V is TRBV18, with D possibly matching TRBD1 (6 bases). V was clipped by 6 bases and J by 6 bases, with 14 bases between them. This CDR3 spans 13 amino acids. Germline-derived CDR1 and CDR2 are KGHSH and LQKENI.

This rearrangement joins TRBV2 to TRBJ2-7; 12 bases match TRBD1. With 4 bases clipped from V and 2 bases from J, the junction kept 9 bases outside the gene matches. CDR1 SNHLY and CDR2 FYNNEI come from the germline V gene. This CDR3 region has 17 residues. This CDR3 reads CASSGRGQGAQTYEQYF. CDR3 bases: TGTGCCAGCAGTGGGCGGGGACAGGGGGCGCAAACCTACGAGCAGTACTTC.

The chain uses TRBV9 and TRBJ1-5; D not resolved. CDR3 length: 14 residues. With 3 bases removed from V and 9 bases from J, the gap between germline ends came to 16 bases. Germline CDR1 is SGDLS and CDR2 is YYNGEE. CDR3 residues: CASSGTGSAGPQHF. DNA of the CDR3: TGTGCCAGCAGCGGTACTGGGTCTGCCGGGCCCCAGCATTTT.

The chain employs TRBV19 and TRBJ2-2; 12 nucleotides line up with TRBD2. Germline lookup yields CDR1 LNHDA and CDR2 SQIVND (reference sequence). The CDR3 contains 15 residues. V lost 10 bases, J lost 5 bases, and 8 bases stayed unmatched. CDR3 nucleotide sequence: TGTGCCACCGCCCCCCTAGCGGGAGGGACCGGGGAGCTGTTTTTT. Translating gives CATAPLAGGTGELFF.

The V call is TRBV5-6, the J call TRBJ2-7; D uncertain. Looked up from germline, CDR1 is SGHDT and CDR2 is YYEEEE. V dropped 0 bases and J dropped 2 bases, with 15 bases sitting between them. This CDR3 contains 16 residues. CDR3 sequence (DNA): TGTGCCAGCAGCTTGGGTTTCCGTGAAAGCACCTACGAGCAGTACTTC. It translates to CASSLGFRESTYEQYF.

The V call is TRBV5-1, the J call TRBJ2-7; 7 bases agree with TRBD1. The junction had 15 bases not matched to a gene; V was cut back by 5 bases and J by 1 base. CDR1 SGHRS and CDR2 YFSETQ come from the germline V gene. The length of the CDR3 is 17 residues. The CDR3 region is CASRSKLTGTASYEQYF. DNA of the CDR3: TGCGCCAGCAGATCGAAACTAACCGGGACAGCTTCCTACGAGCAGTACTTC.

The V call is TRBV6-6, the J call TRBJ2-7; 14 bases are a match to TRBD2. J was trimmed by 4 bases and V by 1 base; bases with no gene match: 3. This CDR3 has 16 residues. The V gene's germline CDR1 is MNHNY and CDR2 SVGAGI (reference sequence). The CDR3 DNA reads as TGTGCCAGCAGTTACTTAGGGACTAGCGGGAGTTACGAGCAGTACTTC. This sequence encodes CASSYLGTSGSYEQYF.

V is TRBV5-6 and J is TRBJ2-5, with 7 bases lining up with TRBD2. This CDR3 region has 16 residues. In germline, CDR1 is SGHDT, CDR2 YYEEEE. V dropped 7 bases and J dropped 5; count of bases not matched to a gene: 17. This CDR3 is CASSVGRGRARETQYF. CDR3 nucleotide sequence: TGTGCCAGCTCCGTGGGACGAGGGAGGGCTCGGGAGACCCAGTACTTC.

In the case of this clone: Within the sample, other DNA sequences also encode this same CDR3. Here the CDR3 DNA reads TGCGCCAGCAGCCTCACACAGGGGAACTATGGCTACACCTTC. It encodes CASSLTQGNYGYTF. The chain joins TRBV5-1 to TRBJ1-2; TRBD1 agrees at 7 bases. CDR1 SGHRS and CDR2 YFSETQ come from the germline V gene. Trimming at V came to 4 bases and at J to 2 bases, leaving 5 bases not matched to a gene. This CDR3 comprises 14 residues.

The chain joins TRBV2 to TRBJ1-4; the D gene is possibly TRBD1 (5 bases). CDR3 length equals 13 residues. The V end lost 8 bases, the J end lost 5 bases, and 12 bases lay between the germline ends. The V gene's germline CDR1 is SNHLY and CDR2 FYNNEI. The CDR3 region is CASLRQPNEKLFF. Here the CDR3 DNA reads TGTGCCAGCCTTAGACAGCCCAATGAAAAACTGTTTTTT.

This CDR3 reads CASSPLPASGSDEQFF. CDR3 nucleotides: TGTGCCAGCTCACCACTTCCCGCTAGCGGGAGCGATGAGCAGTTCTTC. The genes are TRBV18 and TRBJ2-1, with 10 bases lining up with TRBD2. This CDR3 spans 16 amino acids. With V trimmed by 1 base and J by 8 bases, 8 bases remained unmatched. Germline lookup yields CDR1 KGHSH and CDR2 LQKENI.

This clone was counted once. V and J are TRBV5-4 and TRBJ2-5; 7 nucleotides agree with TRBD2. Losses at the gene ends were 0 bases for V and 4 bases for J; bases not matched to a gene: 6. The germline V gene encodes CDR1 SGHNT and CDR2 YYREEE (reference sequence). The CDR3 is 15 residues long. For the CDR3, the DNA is TGTGCCAGCAGCTTGGCCCCGAAGCGGGGAGAGACCCAGTACTTC. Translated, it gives CASSLAPKRGETQYF.

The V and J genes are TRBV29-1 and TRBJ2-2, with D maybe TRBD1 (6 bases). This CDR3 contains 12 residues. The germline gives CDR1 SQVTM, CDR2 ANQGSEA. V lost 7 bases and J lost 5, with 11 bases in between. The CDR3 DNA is TGCAGCGCCTCAGGGGTAACCGGGGAGCTGTTTTTT. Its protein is CSASGVTGELFF.

In nucleotides, the CDR3 is TGTGCCTGGAAAACGCGGGGATTGAACACTGAAGCTTTCTTT. It translates to CAWKTRGLNTEAFF. This chain connects TRBV30 to TRBJ1-1; D is undetermined. The V end lost 4 bases, the J end lost 0 bases, and 12 bases lay between the germline ends. The CDR3 totals 14 residues. Germline V CDR1 and CDR2: GTSNPN, SVGIG (reference sequence).

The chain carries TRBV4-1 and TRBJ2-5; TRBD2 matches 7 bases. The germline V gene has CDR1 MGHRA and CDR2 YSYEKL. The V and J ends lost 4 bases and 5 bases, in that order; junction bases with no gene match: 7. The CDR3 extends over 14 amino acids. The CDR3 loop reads CASSLNGGLETQYF. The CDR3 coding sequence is TGCGCCAGCAGCCTCAACGGGGGGTTGGAGACCCAGTACTTC.

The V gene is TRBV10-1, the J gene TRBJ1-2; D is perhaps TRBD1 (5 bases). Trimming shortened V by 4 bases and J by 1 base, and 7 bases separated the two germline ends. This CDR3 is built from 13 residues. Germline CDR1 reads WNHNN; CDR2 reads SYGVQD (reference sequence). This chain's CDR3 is CASSADSNYGYTF. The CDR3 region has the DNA TGCGCCAGCAGTGCCGACAGTAACTATGGCTACACCTTC.

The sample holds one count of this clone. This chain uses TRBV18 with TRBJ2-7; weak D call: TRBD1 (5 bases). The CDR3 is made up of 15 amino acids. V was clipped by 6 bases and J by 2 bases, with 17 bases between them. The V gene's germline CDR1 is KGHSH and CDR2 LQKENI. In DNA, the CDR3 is TGTGCCAGCTCTAGGGAAACAGGACGTCCCTACGAGCAGTACTTC. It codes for CASSRETGRPYEQYF.

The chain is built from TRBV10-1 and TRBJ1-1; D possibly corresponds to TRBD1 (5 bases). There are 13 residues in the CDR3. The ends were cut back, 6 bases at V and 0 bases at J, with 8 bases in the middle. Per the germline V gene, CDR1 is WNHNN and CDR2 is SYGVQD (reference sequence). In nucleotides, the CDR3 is TGCGCCAGCAGGCGGGACCTGAACACTGAAGCTTTCTTT. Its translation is CASRRDLNTEAFF.

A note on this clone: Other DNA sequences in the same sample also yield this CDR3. CDR3 nucleotide sequence: TGTGCCAGCAGCGTCGCGACAGGAGGCTACGAGCAGTACTTC. Residues: CASSVATGGYEQYF. The chain recombines TRBV9 with TRBJ2-7, with D possibly being TRBD1 (6 bases). There are 14 residues in the CDR3. Trimming took off 2 bases at V and 3 bases at J, with 12 bases between the two ends. Germline values: CDR1 SGDLS, CDR2 YYNGEE.